This TCR beta chain stems from a study of blood T cell repertoires in COVID-19. Germline V gene data show CDR1 as GTSNPN and CDR2 as SVGIG (reference sequence). V trimming: 7 bases; J trimming: 2 bases; junction bases outside the gene matches: 14. This CDR3 is 16 amino acids long. All enrollees were about 18 to 100 years old and from roughly 22 US areas. Sequencing used immunoSEQ multiplex PCR; TCRdb keeps in-frame clones, though not all of them. The repertoire includes around 450,000 clones, about 92% of them detected once, and about 0.57% sits in the top ten. The sample was PBMCs or T cells enriched from blood (not recorded which). V is TRBV30 and J is TRBJ1-2; TRBD1 matches at 9 bases. The receptor was derived from a man in his late teens or twenties who had recovered from COVID-19. The CDR3 DNA reads TGTGCCTACCACCTCAGATTGGGACAGGGAAACTATGGCTACACCTTC. Encoded protein: CAYHLRLGQGNYGYTF.